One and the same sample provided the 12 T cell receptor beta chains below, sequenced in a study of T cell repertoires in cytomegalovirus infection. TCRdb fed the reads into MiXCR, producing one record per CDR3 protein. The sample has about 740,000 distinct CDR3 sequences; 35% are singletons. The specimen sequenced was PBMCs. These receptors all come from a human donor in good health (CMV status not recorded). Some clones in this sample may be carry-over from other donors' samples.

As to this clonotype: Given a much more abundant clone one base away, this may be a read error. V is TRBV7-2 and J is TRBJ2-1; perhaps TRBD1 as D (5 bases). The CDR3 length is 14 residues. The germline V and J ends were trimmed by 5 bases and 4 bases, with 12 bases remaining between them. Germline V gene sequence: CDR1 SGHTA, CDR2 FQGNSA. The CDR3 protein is CASSPRQSYNEQFF. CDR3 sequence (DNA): TGTGCCAGCAGCCCACGACAGAGTTACAATGAGCAGTTCTTC.

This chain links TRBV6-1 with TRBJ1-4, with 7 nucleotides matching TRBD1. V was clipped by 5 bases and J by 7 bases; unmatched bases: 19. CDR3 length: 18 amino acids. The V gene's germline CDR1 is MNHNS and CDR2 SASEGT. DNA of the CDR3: TGTGCCAGCAGTACCGGGACAGTAATATTTGCAACTGGTGAAAAACTGTTTTTT. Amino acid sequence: CASSTGTVIFATGEKLFF.

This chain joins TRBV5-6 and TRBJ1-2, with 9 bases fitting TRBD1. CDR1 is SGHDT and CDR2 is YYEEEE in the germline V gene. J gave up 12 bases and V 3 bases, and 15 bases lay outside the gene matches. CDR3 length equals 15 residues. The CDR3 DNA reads TGTGCCAGCAGCTGGGGACAGGGCCCCTTTCCGGGCGACACCTTC. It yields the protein CASSWGQGPFPGDTF.

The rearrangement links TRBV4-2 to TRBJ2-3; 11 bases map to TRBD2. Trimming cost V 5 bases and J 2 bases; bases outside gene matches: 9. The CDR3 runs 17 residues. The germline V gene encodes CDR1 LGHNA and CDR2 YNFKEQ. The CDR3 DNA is TGTGCCAGCAGCTACCTAGCGGGAGGTTCTGTCACAGATACGCAGTATTTT. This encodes CASSYLAGGSVTDTQYF.

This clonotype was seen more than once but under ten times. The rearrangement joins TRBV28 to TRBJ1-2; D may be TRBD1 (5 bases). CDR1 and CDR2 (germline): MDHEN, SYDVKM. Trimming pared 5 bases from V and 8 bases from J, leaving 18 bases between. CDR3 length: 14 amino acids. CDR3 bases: TGTGCCAGCAGTCCCTCGGGCCTCGGGGGGGGCTACACCTTC. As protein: CASSPSGLGGGYTF.

Here the CDR3 DNA reads TGTGCCAGCAGACTAGCGGGAGGGGTAGAGACCCAGTACTTC. This translates into CASRLAGGVETQYF. The rearrangement joins TRBV28 to TRBJ2-5; TRBD2 matches at 13 bases. The V and J ends lost 6 bases and 4 bases, in that order; junction bases with no gene match: 2. Germline CDR1 and CDR2: MDHEN and SYDVKM. The length of the CDR3 is 14 residues.

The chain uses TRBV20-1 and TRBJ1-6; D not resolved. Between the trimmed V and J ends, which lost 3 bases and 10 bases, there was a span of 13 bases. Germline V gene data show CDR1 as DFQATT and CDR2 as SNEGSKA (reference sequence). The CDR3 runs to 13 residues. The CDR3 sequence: CSASLVPESPLHF. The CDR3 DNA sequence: TGCAGTGCTAGCCTGGTCCCCGAATCACCCCTCCACTTT.

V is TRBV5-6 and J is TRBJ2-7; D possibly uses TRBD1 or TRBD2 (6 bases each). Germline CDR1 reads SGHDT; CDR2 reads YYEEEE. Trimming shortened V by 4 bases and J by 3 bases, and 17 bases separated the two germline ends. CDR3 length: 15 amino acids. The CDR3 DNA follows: TGTGCCAGCAGCGCAACGCGGGACACTCGCTACGAGCAGTACTTC. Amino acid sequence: CASSATRDTRYEQYF.

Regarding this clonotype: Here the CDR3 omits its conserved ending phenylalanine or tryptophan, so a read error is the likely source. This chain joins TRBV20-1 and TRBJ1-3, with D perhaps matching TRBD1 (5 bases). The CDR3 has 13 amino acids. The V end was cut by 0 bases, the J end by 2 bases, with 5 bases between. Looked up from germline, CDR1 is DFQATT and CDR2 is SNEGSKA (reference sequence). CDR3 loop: CSAREGAGNTIYS. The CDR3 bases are TGCAGTGCTAGAGAGGGGGCTGGAAACACCATATATTCT.

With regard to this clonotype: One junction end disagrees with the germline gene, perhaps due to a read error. CDR3 coding DNA: TGTGCCAGCAGCCGGACAGGGGCGAACACCGGGGAGGTGTTTTTT. This encodes CASSRTGANTGEVFF. The rearrangement links TRBV7-6 to TRBJ2-2, with 9 bases lining up with TRBD1. The CDR3 has 15 amino acids. Germline V gene sequence: CDR1 SGHVS, CDR2 FNYEAQ.

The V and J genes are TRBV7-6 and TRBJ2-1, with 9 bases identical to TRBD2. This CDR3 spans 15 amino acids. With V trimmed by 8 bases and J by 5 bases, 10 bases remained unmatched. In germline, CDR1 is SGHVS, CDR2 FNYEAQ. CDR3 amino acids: CASVRSGGTNNEQFF. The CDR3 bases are TGTGCCAGCGTTCGGAGCGGGGGGACGAACAATGAGCAGTTCTTC.

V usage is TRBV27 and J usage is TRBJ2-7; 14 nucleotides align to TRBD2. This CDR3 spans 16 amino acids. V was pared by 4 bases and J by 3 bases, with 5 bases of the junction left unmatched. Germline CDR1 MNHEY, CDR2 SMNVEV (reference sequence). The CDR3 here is CASSSIGTSGSYEQYF. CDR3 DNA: TGTGCCAGCAGTTCCATCGGGACTAGCGGGAGCTACGAGCAGTACTTC.